This T cell receptor (beta chain) was obtained from a study of control samples from healthy donors and cancer patients. The method was immunoSEQ multiplex PCR; TCRdb's version includes in-frame clones alone and lacks a portion of them. The sample has 100,000 to 150,000 clones, 90% seen once. Germline lookup yields CDR1 MNHEY and CDR2 SVGEGT. The J segment lost 0 bases and the V segment lost 4 bases, leaving 3 bases of the junction unmatched. The CDR3 is made up of 15 amino acids. The chain links TRBV6-2 or TRBV6-3 to TRBJ2-3; the match to TRBD2 covers 8 bases. What was sequenced was blood. This TCR was recovered from a man aged 18 to 30 in good health. The chain's CDR3 is CASSSIAGSTDTQYF. The CDR3 nucleotides read TGTGCCAGCAGTTCTATAGCGGGGAGCACAGATACGCAGTATTTT.